This entry describes one T cell receptor beta chain. Its antigen is still unknown. This sample was taken from a study of siplizumab effects on memory and regulatory T cells. The CDR3 contains 15 residues. Germline CDR1 reads MNHEY; CDR2 reads SMNVEV (reference sequence). V shed 7 bases, J shed 3 bases, and the junction held 5 bases outside the gene matches. Mixed lymphocyte reaction cells were cocultured at 37°C for more than 5 days. Each sample contributed about 10^5 TCR templates to the assay. Sequencing was performed with immunoSEQ multiplex PCR; in TCRdb, only in-frame clones are kept and a portion is missing. The profile shows about 3,400 clones, around 57% of them singletons.

The TCR comes from a human donor in good health; the cells came from an allogeneic mixed lymphocyte reaction. Some clones in this sample may be carry-over from other donors' samples. The chain joins TRBV27 to TRBJ2-1, with 11 bases identical to TRBD1. Sequenced material: CFSE-low (dividing) CD8+ T cells sorted from an allogeneic mixed lymphocyte reaction. CDR3 region: CASTPGTGGYNEQFF. The CDR3 region has the DNA TGTGCCAGCACCCCCGGGACAGGGGGCTACAATGAGCAGTTCTTC.